A single sample is the source of the 29 T cell receptor beta chains below, sequenced in a study of T cell responses to AZD1222 COVID-19 vaccine. The method was immunoSEQ multiplex PCR; TCRdb's version includes in-frame clones alone and lacks a portion of them. The table lists more than 95,000 clones, 90% of them singletons. The material sequenced was peripheral blood, taken on day 0 of MenACWY control vaccination. The receptors were sampled from an adult in good health.

The V and J genes are TRBV6-2 or TRBV6-3 and TRBJ2-1, with D perhaps being TRBD1 or TRBD2 (6 bases each). V was pared by 3 bases and J by 6 bases, with 18 bases between. CDR1 and CDR2 (germline): MNHEY, SVGEGT. This CDR3 region has 16 residues. CDR3 in DNA: TGTGCCAGCAGTTATTCCAGGGGCGGGGTCTCCAATGAGCAGTTCTTC. Protein product: CASSYSRGGVSNEQFF.

The chain couples TRBV28 to TRBJ1-1, with D unclear. This CDR3 has 13 amino acids. Germline V gene lookup returns CDR1 MDHEN and CDR2 SYDVKM. Trimming pared 3 bases from V and 0 bases from J, leaving 5 bases between. CDR3 in DNA: TGTGCCAGCAGTTTCAAGATGAACACTGAAGCTTTCTTT. It encodes CASSFKMNTEAFF. The full variable domain, in which reference TRBV28 and TRBJ1-1 provide the parts outside the CDR3, is DVKVTQSSRYLVKRTGEKVFLECVQDMDHENMFWYRQDPGLGLRLIYFSYDVKMKEKGDIPEGYSVSREKKERFSLILESASTNQTSMYLCASSFKMNTEAFFGQGTRLTVV.

V gene TRBV23-1 combines with J gene TRBJ1-1; TRBD1 agrees at 10 bases. TRBV23-1 is an ORF for which the function is uncertain. V dropped 6 bases and J dropped 3; count of bases not matched to a gene: 10. This CDR3 is 16 amino acids long. The CDR3 DNA is TGCGCCAGCAGCCTTCACCAGGACAGGGGGTACACTGAAGCTTTCTTT. This translates into CASSLHQDRGYTEAFF.

The chain has TRBV7-9 and TRBJ2-3; no reliable D call. Between the trimmed V and J ends, which lost 0 bases and 2 bases, there was a span of 6 bases. The CDR3 is made up of 14 amino acids. CDR1 and CDR2 (germline): SEHNR, FQNEAQ (reference sequence). The CDR3 DNA sequence: TGTGCCAGCAGCTTAGCCGCCAACACAGATACGCAGTATTTT. This gives the protein CASSLAANTDTQYF.

This chain connects TRBV12-3 or TRBV12-4 to TRBJ2-2; D is unresolved. The V end was cut by 3 bases, the J end by 2 bases, with 4 bases between. The CDR3 length is 13 residues. CDR3 sequence reads: CASSFRNTGELFF. The DNA for the CDR3 is TGTGCCAGCAGTTTTAGAAACACCGGGGAGCTGTTTTTT.

The V gene is TRBV5-1, the J gene TRBJ1-1; 7 bases are a match to TRBD1. CDR1 SGHRS and CDR2 YFSETQ come from the germline V gene. The ends lost 2 bases at V and 3 bases at J; junction bases unmatched: 10. The CDR3 is made up of 16 amino acids. CDR3 protein: CASSLDRATSHTEAFF. CDR3 DNA sequence: TGCGCCAGCAGCTTAGACAGGGCTACTTCGCACACTGAAGCTTTCTTT.

This clone was seen a single time. This chain uses TRBV7-2 with TRBJ1-6; a possible D gene is TRBD1 (6 bases). Trimming left V 1 base short and J 8 bases short, with 12 bases between. Germline CDR1 reads SGHTA; CDR2 reads FQGNSA. This CDR3 is 15 amino acids long. As DNA, the CDR3 is TGTGCCAGCAGCTTAGAGGGCAGGGGATATTCACCCCTCCACTTT. Protein product: CASSLEGRGYSPLHF.

The rearrangement links TRBV5-6 to TRBJ2-7; 8 nucleotides line up with TRBD2. Trimming cost V 3 bases and J 2 bases; bases outside gene matches: 7. CDR3 size: 15 residues. Germline V CDR1 and CDR2: SGHDT, YYEEEE. The chain's CDR3 is CASSSRGVVTYEQYV. The CDR3 DNA sequence: TGTGCCAGCAGCTCGCGGGGGGTTGTTACCTACGAGCAGTACGTC.

This chain links TRBV6-2 or TRBV6-3 with TRBJ1-4, with 7 bases lining up with TRBD1. Germline V gene data show CDR1 as MNHEY and CDR2 as SVGEGT. Trimming removed 5 bases from V and 7 bases from J; junction bases left unmatched: 7. CDR3 size: 14 residues. CDR3 sequence: CASSNRDRGEKLFF. As DNA, the CDR3 is TGTGCCAGCAGTAACCGGGACAGAGGTGAAAAACTGTTTTTT.

The rearrangement uses TRBV2 and TRBJ1-4; 12 nucleotides align to TRBD1. V lost 10 bases and J lost 15; bases outside the gene matches: 9. Germline V gene data show CDR1 as SNHLY and CDR2 as FYNNEI. CDR3 size: 12 residues. The CDR3 DNA is TGTGCCACCTCGGGGACAGGGGGCGTTTTGTTTTTT. The encoded protein is CATSGTGGVLFF.

The chain is built from TRBV7-9 and TRBJ1-5; 8 bases agree with TRBD1. This CDR3 has 15 amino acids. V lost 5 bases, J lost 4 bases, and 7 bases stayed unmatched. Germline CDR1 reads SEHNR; CDR2 reads FQNEAQ (reference sequence). In DNA form, the CDR3 reads TGTGCCAGCAGCGGGGGGACAGGACGAAATCAGCCCCAGCATTTT. This gives the protein CASSGGTGRNQPQHF.

This clone was recorded once. This chain connects TRBV29-1 to TRBJ2-5; D gene uncertain. The germline CDR1 and CDR2 sequences are SQVTM and ANQGSEA. This CDR3 is 14 amino acids long. Trimming stripped 2 bases from V and 0 bases from J, with 10 bases between. CDR3 nucleotides: TGCAGCGTTGAACCGCCGTGGGACCAAGAGACCCAGTACTTC. It codes for CSVEPPWDQETQYF.

This chain uses TRBV5-8 with TRBJ2-3; possible D gene TRBD1, 5 bases. The V gene's germline CDR1 is SGHTS and CDR2 YDEGEE. This CDR3 has 14 residues. With 2 bases removed from V and 2 bases from J, the gap between germline ends came to 9 bases. The CDR3 DNA reads TGTGCCAGCAGCTTACGACAGCCCACAGATACGCAGTATTTT. Translated: CASSLRQPTDTQYF. The full variable domain, with the rest looked up from reference TRBV5-8 and TRBJ2-3, is EAGVTQSPTHLIKTRGQQATLRCSPISGHTSVYWYQQALGLGLQFLLWYDEGEERNRGNFPPRFSGRQFPNYSSELNVNALELEDSALYLCASSLRQPTDTQYFGPGTRLTVL.

This clone has a single count. V and J are TRBV23-1 and TRBJ1-3; D uncertain. TRBV23-1 falls under the ORF class, with uncertain function. V lost 8 bases, J lost 1 base, and 18 bases lay in between. The length of the CDR3 is 16 residues. The CDR3 sequence: CASPWTDQRSGNTIYF. The CDR3 DNA reads TGCGCCAGCCCCTGGACGGATCAGCGTTCTGGAAACACCATATATTTT.

The V gene is TRBV7-7, the J gene TRBJ2-5; TRBD1 matches 9 bases. Germline assignment: CDR1 SSHAT and CDR2 FNYEAQ (reference sequence). The V gene end was trimmed by 1 base and the J gene end by 2 bases; junction bases not matched to a gene: 2. The CDR3 extends over 15 amino acids. CDR3: CASSLGDRAQETQYF. The CDR3 region has the DNA TGTGCCAGCAGCTTAGGGGACAGGGCTCAAGAGACCCAGTACTTC.

This sequence joins TRBV27 and TRBJ2-7; perhaps TRBD2 as D (5 bases). This CDR3 contains 14 residues. Looked up from germline, CDR1 is MNHEY and CDR2 is SMNVEV (reference sequence). The V gene lost 2 bases and the J gene lost 2 bases, with 10 bases spanning the gap. The CDR3 nucleotides read TGTGCCAGCAGTTTAGCGGGCCTAGCCTACGAGCAGTACTTC. The encoded protein is CASSLAGLAYEQYF.

V is TRBV7-9 and J is TRBJ1-2; weak D call: TRBD1 (5 bases). Per germline, CDR1 SEHNR and CDR2 FQNEAQ (reference sequence). The CDR3 runs to 14 residues. Trimming left V 2 bases short and J 4 bases short, with 11 bases between. CDR3 region: CASSLIQVGYGYTF. The CDR3, as DNA: TGTGCCAGCAGCTTAATACAGGTCGGCTATGGCTACACCTTC.

This clone showed up just once. The J gene is TRBJ1-2, the V gene TRBV7-2, with D unclear. Trimming cost V 2 bases and J 7 bases, with 14 bases left between them. This CDR3 region has 14 residues. CDR1 is SGHTA and CDR2 is FQGNSA in the germline V gene. In DNA form, the CDR3 reads TGTGCCAGCAGCTTACTCGCTGGGTCGCGTGGCTACACCTTC. Protein: CASSLLAGSRGYTF.

The chain recombines TRBV10-2 with TRBJ1-5; 10 positions agree with TRBD1. CDR3 length: 18 residues. Losses at the gene ends were 4 bases for V and 2 bases for J; bases not matched to a gene: 11. The germline gives CDR1 WSHSY, CDR2 SAAADI. Here the CDR3 DNA reads TGCGCCAGCAGTGGGGGGACAGGGGTTATCATTGGCAATCAGCCCCAGCATTTT. This gives the protein CASSGGTGVIIGNQPQHF.

The gene calls are TRBV5-4 and TRBJ1-2; D gene ambiguous. CDR1 is SGHNT, CDR2 YYREEE, per germline (reference sequence). The CDR3 contains 13 residues. Trimming stripped 1 base from V and 4 bases from J, with 8 bases between. The CDR3 nucleotides are TGTGCCAGCAGCTTGTTAGCGTCCTATGGCTACACCTTC. It yields the protein CASSLLASYGYTF.

The chain links TRBV7-2 to TRBJ1-3; unclear D gene. Trimming removed 0 bases from V and 4 bases from J, with 1 base in between. Germline loops: CDR1 SGHTA, CDR2 FQGNSA. The CDR3 length is 12 residues. The CDR3 sequence is CASSLAGNTIYF. The DNA of the CDR3 is TGTGCCAGCAGCTTAGCAGGAAACACCATATATTTT.

The chain employs TRBV15 and TRBJ2-2, with 8 positions matching TRBD2. Trimming took 5 bases from V and 3 from J; bases not matched to a gene: 5. This CDR3 has 15 amino acids. Germline CDR1 reads LNHNV; CDR2 reads YYDKDF (reference sequence). CDR3 region: CATSPGTRDTGELFF. As DNA, the CDR3 is TGTGCCACCAGCCCAGGGACTAGGGACACCGGGGAGCTGTTTTTT.

The V gene is TRBV28, the J gene TRBJ1-2; a possible D gene is TRBD1 (6 bases). CDR1 and CDR2 (germline): MDHEN, SYDVKM. The V gene lost 5 bases and the J gene lost 4 bases, with 14 bases spanning the gap. The CDR3 is made up of 14 amino acids. CDR3 sequence: CASSLTGTFYGYTF. The CDR3 DNA follows: TGTGCCAGCAGTCTGACTGGGACATTCTATGGCTACACCTTC.

The chain combines TRBV28 with TRBJ2-7, with 10 bases that match TRBD1. CDR3 length equals 15 residues. The germline gives CDR1 MDHEN, CDR2 SYDVKM. The junction had 7 bases not matched to a gene; V was cut back by 6 bases and J by 2 bases. This CDR3 reads CASRLDRGPTYEQYF. As DNA, the CDR3 is TGTGCCAGCAGACTCGACAGGGGGCCCACCTACGAGCAGTACTTC.

V and J are TRBV29-1 and TRBJ2-7; 10 nucleotides line up with TRBD2. CDR3 length: 16 residues. With V trimmed by 0 bases and J by 2 bases, 7 bases remained unmatched. Per the germline V gene, CDR1 is SQVTM and CDR2 is ANQGSEA. The CDR3 sequence is CSVEDRVSGGAYEQYV. CDR3 in DNA: TGCAGCGTTGAAGATCGCGTAAGCGGGGGGGCCTACGAGCAGTACGTC.

This rearrangement joins TRBV9 to TRBJ2-1; a possible D gene is TRBD2 (5 bases). This CDR3 spans 16 amino acids. Germline-derived CDR1 and CDR2 are SGDLS and YYNGEE. Trimming pared 0 bases from V and 2 bases from J, leaving 12 bases between. Written as DNA, the CDR3 is TGTGCCAGCAGCGTAGTTTCGGGAAGGACCTACAATGAGCAGTTCTTC. It is translated as CASSVVSGRTYNEQFF.

J is TRBJ2-5 and V is TRBV10-3; D ambiguous. Germline V gene data show CDR1 as ENHRY and CDR2 as SYGVKD. There are 10 residues in the CDR3. V was shortened by 10 bases and J by 2 bases, with 5 bases between the two germline ends. The CDR3 bases are TGTGCCACCGGACAAGAGACCCAGTACTTC. Protein: CATGQETQYF.

The chain combines TRBV6-1 with TRBJ2-2; the D gene could be TRBD1 or TRBD2 (5 bases each). Looked up from germline, CDR1 is MNHNS and CDR2 is SASEGT. V was cut by 3 bases and J by 4 bases, with 12 bases left in between. This CDR3 comprises 15 residues. The CDR3 nucleotides are TGTGCCAGCAGTGACGGGGCAGGGCCCACCGGGGAGCTGTTTTTT. Protein product: CASSDGAGPTGELFF.

V usage is TRBV19 and J usage is TRBJ1-5; D gene ambiguous. The CDR3 contains 14 residues. The V and J ends lost 2 bases and 0 bases respectively, with 5 bases between them. CDR1 is LNHDA and CDR2 is SQIVND in the germline V gene (reference sequence). The CDR3 bases are TGTGCCAGTAGTATATTGGATAGCAATCAGCCCCAGCATTTT. It codes for CASSILDSNQPQHF.